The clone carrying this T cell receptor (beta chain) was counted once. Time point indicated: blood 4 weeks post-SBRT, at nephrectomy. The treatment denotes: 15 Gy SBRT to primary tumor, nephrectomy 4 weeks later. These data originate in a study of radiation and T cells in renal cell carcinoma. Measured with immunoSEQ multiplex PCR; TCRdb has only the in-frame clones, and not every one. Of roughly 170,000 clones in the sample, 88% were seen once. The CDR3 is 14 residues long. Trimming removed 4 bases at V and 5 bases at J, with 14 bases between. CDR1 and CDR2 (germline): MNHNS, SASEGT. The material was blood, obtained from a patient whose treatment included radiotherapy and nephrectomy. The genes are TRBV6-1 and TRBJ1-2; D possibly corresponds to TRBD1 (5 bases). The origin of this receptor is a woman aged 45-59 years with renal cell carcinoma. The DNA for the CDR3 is TGTGCCAGCAGTGGGGGCAGCCCAGAGTATGGCTACACCTTC. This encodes CASSGGSPEYGYTF.